This T cell receptor (beta chain) was documented in a study of OX40 agonist ivuxolimab in advanced cancers. Notes on the research overall: Ivuxolimab was a fully human IgG2 agonistic monoclonal antibody targeting the costimulatory receptor OX40 (CD134). Intravenous ivuxolimab was administered to patients every 2 weeks at six dose levels: 0.01, 0.1, 0.3, 1.5, 3 and 10 mg/kg. Among the roughly 52 dose-escalation patients, around 20 had hepatocellular carcinoma, approximately 15 melanoma, 9 renal cell carcinoma and 9 head and neck cancer. A male proportion of around 81% and a mean age of about 60 years, ranging from about 23 to 90, were recorded for the dose-escalation cohort. Patients were allowed to have had prior anti-PD-1, anti-PD-L1 or anti-CTLA-4 therapy, and approximately 40% of the dose-escalation patients had been treated with checkpoint inhibitors. Partial responses were achieved by three dose-escalation patients, of whom one had hepatocellular carcinoma and two had cutaneous melanoma. The purpose of peripheral TCRbeta sequencing was to test whether ivuxolimab changed TCR sequence diversity and led to clonal T-cell expansion. The monotherapy dose-escalation portion (N of about 57 patients) of the phase I ivuxolimab trial is reported in the paper.

To sequence the TCRbeta CDR3 region, genomic DNA was isolated from the sorted cells. TCRbeta CDR3 regions were sequenced using the immunoSEQ Assay. TCRdb carries this immuneACCESS record with in-frame sequences only. Its versions omit some clonotypes, under half of them owing to an unresolved V gene in the studies checked, with the rest unexplained. Within this sample are about 79,000 clones, with approximately 92% of them counted one time only. Approximately 7% of the sample belongs to the ten largest clones. The trial excluded patients who had a history of autoimmune disease or who were on systemic immunosuppression. Peripheral blood for TCR sequencing was drawn from every dose cohort at baseline, at cycle 4 day 1 and at cycle 7 day 1. Samples were obtained from an open-label, multicenter, first-in-human phase I dose-escalation trial of ivuxolimab. Adults with locally advanced or metastatic melanoma, renal cell carcinoma, hepatocellular carcinoma or head and neck squamous cell carcinoma were enrolled in the trial. CD4+ and CD8+ T cells were sorted separately from peripheral blood before TCR sequencing.

The germline V gene supplies CDR1 SGDLS and CDR2 YYNGEE. Deletion took 4 bases off V and 5 bases off J, with a span of 16 bases between the germline ends. The CDR3 goes from the cysteine to the phenylalanine over 14 residues. This entry keeps only the CDR3 DNA: 42 bases, framed from base 1. Note on this clone: Its antigen remains undetermined. Per-base qualities were not stored, and no clone one base away is much larger.

Study-wide conclusions, independent of this receptor: On average, CD8+ T cells showed more expanded clones than CD4+ T cells after ivuxolimab. In partial responders in the 0.1-3.0 mg/kg groups, normalized peripheral clonal expansion was found to be among the lowest, especially among CD8+ T cells. Low levels of normalized T-cell clonal expansion were also seen in some patients who did not respond. At doses from 0.1 to 3.0 mg/kg, clonal expansion was seen in both CD4+ and CD8+ blood T cells between baseline and week 6. The antigen specificity of the clonally expanded peripheral T cells was not determined.

The material was CD4+ or CD8+ T cells sorted from blood, obtained in a trial of the OX40 agonist ivuxolimab. The chain employs TRBV9 and TRBJ2-7; TRBD2 might be the D gene, on 5 matching bases. This receptor was obtained from an adult with an advanced solid tumor such as melanoma, head and neck, liver or kidney cancer. The CDR3: CASSPRGKQHEQYF. The DNA sequence reads TGTGCCAGCAGCCCCCGAGGGAAACAACACGAGCAGTACTTC. Outside the CDR3, residues come from the reference TRBV9 and TRBJ2-7 proteins, so the full variable domain is: DSGVTQTPKHLITATGQRVTLRCSPRSGDLSVYWYQQSLDQGLQFLIQYYNGEERAKGNILERFSAQQFPDLHSELNLSSLELGDSALYFCASSPRGKQHEQYFGPGTRLTVT.